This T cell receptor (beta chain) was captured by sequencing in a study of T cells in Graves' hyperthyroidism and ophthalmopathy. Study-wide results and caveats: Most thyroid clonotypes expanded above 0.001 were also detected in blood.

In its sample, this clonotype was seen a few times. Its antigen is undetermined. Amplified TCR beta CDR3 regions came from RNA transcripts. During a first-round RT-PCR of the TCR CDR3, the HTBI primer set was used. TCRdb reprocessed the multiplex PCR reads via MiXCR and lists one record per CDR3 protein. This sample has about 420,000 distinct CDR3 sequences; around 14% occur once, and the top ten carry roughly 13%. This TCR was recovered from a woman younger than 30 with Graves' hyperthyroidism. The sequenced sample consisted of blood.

The CDR3 coding sequence is TGTGCCAGCCAACAGGGGGATTATCAGCCCCAGCATTTT. Translating it yields CASQQGDYQPQHF. The genes are TRBV7-9 and TRBJ1-5; 8 nucleotides agree with TRBD1. This CDR3 is 13 amino acids long. Germline V CDR1 and CDR2: SEHNR, FQNEAQ (reference sequence). V lost 8 bases and J lost 5; bases outside the gene matches: 5.